Listed here are 8 T cell receptor beta chains from one sample, sequenced in a study of T cell responses to AZD1222 COVID-19 vaccine. Method: immunoSEQ multiplex PCR; TCRdb's copy keeps in-frame clones and lacks some. In the table there are 150,000 to 200,000 clones, around 89% of which are singletons. This specimen consisted of peripheral blood, obtained on day 0 of AZD1222 vaccination. These receptors were obtained from an adult in good health.

Here the CDR3 DNA reads TGTGCCAGCAGCAGAGGGACTTACCAAGAGACCCAGTACTTC. It codes for CASSRGTYQETQYF. V is TRBV7-6 and J is TRBJ2-5; D perhaps matches TRBD2 (6 bases). The V and J ends lost 5 bases and 0 bases respectively, with 10 bases between them. This CDR3 is 14 amino acids long. The germline CDR1 and CDR2 sequences are SGHVS and FNYEAQ.

The rearrangement links TRBV23-1 to TRBJ2-4; the match to TRBD2 covers 11 bases. TRBV23-1 is flagged as an ORF with uncertain function. V was pared by 0 bases and J by 0 bases, with 7 bases of the junction left unmatched. The CDR3 has 19 amino acids. The CDR3 DNA reads as TGCGCCAGCAGTCAATCTGGGACTAGCGGATTAATAGCCAAAAACATTCAGTACTTC. Residues: CASSQSGTSGLIAKNIQYF.

The rearrangement joins TRBV19 to TRBJ2-1; D may correspond to TRBD1 or TRBD2 (5 bases each). Germline assignment: CDR1 LNHDA and CDR2 SQIVND (reference sequence). Trimming took 7 bases from V and 9 from J, leaving 13 bases between them. The CDR3 is 12 residues long. CDR3 in amino acids: CASMGERTEQFF. CDR3 DNA sequence: TGTGCCAGTATGGGGGAGCGCACTGAGCAGTTCTTC.

The chain couples TRBV7-2 to TRBJ1-3; TRBD1 matches 9 bases. The CDR3 loop spans 15 amino acids. The germline V gene has CDR1 SGHTA and CDR2 FQGNSA. V lost 5 bases to trimming and J lost 2 bases; unmatched junction nucleotides: 4. In DNA, the CDR3 is TGTGCCAGCAGCCCGGACAGGGGTCCTGGAAACACCATATATTTT. Amino acid sequence: CASSPDRGPGNTIYF.

V usage is TRBV5-1 and J usage is TRBJ1-6, with a weak D call TRBD1 (5 bases). Germline CDR1 reads SGHRS; CDR2 reads YFSETQ. This CDR3 contains 19 residues. V dropped 1 base and J dropped 0 bases, with 17 bases sitting between them. CDR3 in amino acids: CASSLNQHGGSSYNSPLHF. The CDR3 nucleotides are TGCGCCAGCAGCTTGAACCAGCACGGGGGGAGCTCCTATAATTCACCCCTCCACTTT.

The rearrangement uses TRBV3-1 (or the pseudogene TRBV3-2) and TRBJ2-1; 7 positions match TRBD2. Germline CDR1 LGHDT, CDR2 YNNKEL (reference sequence). The V and J ends lost 1 base and 6 bases, in that order; junction bases with no gene match: 9. This CDR3 contains 16 residues. The CDR3 coding sequence is TGTGCCAGCAGCCAAGCGGGGCCTAGCGGACCCAATGAGCAGTTCTTC. Its translation is CASSQAGPSGPNEQFF.

The chain carries TRBV12-3 or TRBV12-4 and TRBJ2-2; either TRBD1 or TRBD2 may supply D (5 bases each). This CDR3 spans 12 amino acids. Trimming shortened V by 6 bases and J by 5 bases, and 7 bases separated the two germline ends. This chain's CDR3 is CASRGETGELFF. DNA of the CDR3: TGTGCCAGCAGGGGGGAGACCGGGGAGCTGTTTTTT.

The V gene is TRBV27, the J gene TRBJ1-1; D is uncertain. Trimming pared 8 bases from V and 5 bases from J, leaving 9 bases between. This CDR3 has 11 amino acids. Germline CDR1 and CDR2: MNHEY and SMNVEV (reference sequence). In nucleotides, the CDR3 is TGTGCCAGCCGTACGGTAACTGAAGCTTTCTTT. This sequence encodes CASRTVTEAFF.